One T cell receptor (beta chain) is described in this entry. The CDR3 is made up of 14 amino acids. Trimming shortened V by 5 bases and J by 7 bases, and 17 bases separated the two germline ends. Per the germline V gene, CDR1 is SGHTA and CDR2 is FQGNSA. The data are from a study of cytomegalovirus exposure and HLA in healthy donors. The PCR made use of 60 Vbeta and 13 Jbeta primers. Measured with immunoSEQ multiplex PCR; TCRdb has only the in-frame clones, and not every one. This sample has about 190,000 clones, with about nine tenths found just once. The receptor's source is a man aged 25-40 years in good health and CMV-seronegative. V gene TRBV7-2 combines with J gene TRBJ2-5, with D possibly being TRBD2 (6 bases). Sequencing was performed on PBMCs. CDR3 in DNA: TGTGCCAGCAGCACCCCGGGACTTCTCGGGACCCAGTACTTC. It encodes CASSTPGLLGTQYF. Complete variable domain (other parts from reference TRBV7-2 and TRBJ2-5): GAGVSQSPSNKVTEKGKDVELRCDPISGHTALYWYRQSLGQGLEFLIYFQGNSAPDKSGLPSDRFSAERTGGSVSTLTIQRTQQEDSAVYLCASSTPGLLGTQYFGPGTRLLVL.